This T cell receptor (beta chain) was observed in a study of T cells in Graves' hyperthyroidism and ophthalmopathy. Deletions cut 5 bases from V and 3 bases from J, with 13 bases between. CDR3 length equals 14 residues. Germline V CDR1 and CDR2: MNHEY, SVGEGT. Amplification of TCR beta CDR3 regions was performed using RNA transcripts as template. The HTBI primer set was used in a first-round RT-PCR of the TCR CDR3. TCRdb re-derived calls from the multiplex PCR reads in MiXCR, one entry per CDR3 protein. The repertoire has around 620,000 distinct CDR3 sequences, around 45% of them found once; the top ten carry roughly 19%.

The TCR comes from an adult woman with Graves' disease, either hyperthyroidism or ophthalmopathy (not recorded which). What was sequenced was peripheral blood or thyroid tissue (not recorded which). The genes are TRBV6-2 or TRBV6-3 and TRBJ1-2; D is unclear. The DNA for the CDR3 is TGTGCCAGCAGTGAACGGCGCGCATACTATGGCTACACCTTC. Its translation is CASSERRAYYGYTF.